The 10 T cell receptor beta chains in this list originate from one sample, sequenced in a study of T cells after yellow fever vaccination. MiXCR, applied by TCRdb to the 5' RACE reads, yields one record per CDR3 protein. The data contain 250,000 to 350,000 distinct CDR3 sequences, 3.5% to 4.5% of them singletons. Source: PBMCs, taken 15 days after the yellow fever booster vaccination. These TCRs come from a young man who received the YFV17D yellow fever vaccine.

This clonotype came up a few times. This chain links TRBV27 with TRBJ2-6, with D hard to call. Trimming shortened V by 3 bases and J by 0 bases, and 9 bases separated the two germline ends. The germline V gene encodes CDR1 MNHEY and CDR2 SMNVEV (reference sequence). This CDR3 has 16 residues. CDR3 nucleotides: TGTGCCAGCAGTTTTATGCCCCTCTCTGGGGCCAACGTCCTGACTTTC. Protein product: CASSFMPLSGANVLTF.

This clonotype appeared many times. The CDR3 bases are TGCGCCAGCAGCCAAGAGGATGCGACAGATACGCAGTATTTT. Translating it yields CASSQEDATDTQYF. The chain couples TRBV4-3 to TRBJ2-3; D gene unclear. This CDR3 comprises 14 residues. Trimming took off 0 bases at V and 3 bases at J, with 7 bases between the two ends. Germline loops: CDR1 LGHNA, CDR2 YSLEER.

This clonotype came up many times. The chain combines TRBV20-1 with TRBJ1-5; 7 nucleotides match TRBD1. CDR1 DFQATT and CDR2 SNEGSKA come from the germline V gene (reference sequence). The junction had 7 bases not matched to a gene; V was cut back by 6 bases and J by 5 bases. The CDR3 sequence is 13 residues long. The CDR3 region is CSATGTAYQPQHF. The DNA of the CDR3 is TGCAGTGCCACCGGGACAGCCTATCAGCCCCAGCATTTT.

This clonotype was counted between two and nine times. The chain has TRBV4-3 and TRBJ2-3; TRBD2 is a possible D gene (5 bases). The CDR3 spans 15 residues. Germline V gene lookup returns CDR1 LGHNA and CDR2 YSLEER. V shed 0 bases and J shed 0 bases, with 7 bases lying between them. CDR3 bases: TGCGCCAGCAGCCAAGAAACGGGGAGCACAGATACGCAGTATTTT. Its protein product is CASSQETGSTDTQYF.

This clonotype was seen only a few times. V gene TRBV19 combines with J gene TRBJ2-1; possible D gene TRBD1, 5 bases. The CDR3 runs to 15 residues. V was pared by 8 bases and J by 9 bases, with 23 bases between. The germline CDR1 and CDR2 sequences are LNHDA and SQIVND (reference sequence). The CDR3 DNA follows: TGTGCCAGTGGGCTCTTAGGACATGCCTGGAGTGAGCAGTTCTTC. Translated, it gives CASGLLGHAWSEQFF.

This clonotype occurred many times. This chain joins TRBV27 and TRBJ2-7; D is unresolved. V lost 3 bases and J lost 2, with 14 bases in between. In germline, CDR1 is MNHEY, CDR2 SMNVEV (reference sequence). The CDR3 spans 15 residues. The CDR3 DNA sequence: TGTGCCAGCAGTTTCTTGGCAGCTCCTCCCTACGAGCAGTACTTC. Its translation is CASSFLAAPPYEQYF.

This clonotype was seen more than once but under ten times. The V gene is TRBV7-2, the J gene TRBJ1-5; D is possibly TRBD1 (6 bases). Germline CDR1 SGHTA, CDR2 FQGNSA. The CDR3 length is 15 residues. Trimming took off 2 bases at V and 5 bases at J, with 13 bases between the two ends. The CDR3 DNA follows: TGTGCCAGCAGCTTACCGGGGGCGATAGATCAGCCCCAGCATTTT. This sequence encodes CASSLPGAIDQPQHF.

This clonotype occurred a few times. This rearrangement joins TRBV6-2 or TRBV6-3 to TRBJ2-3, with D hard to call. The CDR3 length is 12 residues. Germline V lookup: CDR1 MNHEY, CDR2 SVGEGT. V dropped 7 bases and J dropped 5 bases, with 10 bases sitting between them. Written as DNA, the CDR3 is TGTGCCAGCACCGATGCCCGAGATACGCAGTATTTT. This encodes CASTDARDTQYF.

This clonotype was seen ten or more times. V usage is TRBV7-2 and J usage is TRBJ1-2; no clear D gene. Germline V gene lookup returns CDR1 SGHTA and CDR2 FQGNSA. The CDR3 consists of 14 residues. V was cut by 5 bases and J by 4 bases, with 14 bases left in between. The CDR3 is CASSPSPFGYGYTF. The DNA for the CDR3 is TGTGCCAGCAGCCCCAGCCCGTTCGGCTATGGCTACACCTTC.

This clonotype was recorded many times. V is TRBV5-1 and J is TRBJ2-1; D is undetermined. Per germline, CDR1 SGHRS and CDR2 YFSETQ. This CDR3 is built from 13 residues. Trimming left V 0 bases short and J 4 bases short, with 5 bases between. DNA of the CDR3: TGCGCCAGCAGCTTGGGGATGTACAATGAGCAGTTCTTC. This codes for CASSLGMYNEQFF.